One TCR beta chain is described in this entry. The sample originates from a study of blood T cell repertoires in COVID-19. Libraries were prepared by immunoSEQ multiplex PCR; TCRdb keeps only in-frame clonotypes and omits some of them. The profile covers about 280,000 clones, with under 90% appearing a single time and over 8.5% taken by the ten largest. The ends were cut back, 5 bases at V and 4 bases at J, with 15 bases in the middle. Germline CDR1 SGHVS, CDR2 FQNEAQ. The CDR3 is 15 amino acids. The material sequenced was peripheral blood. The receptor was derived from a woman aged 25-40 years with COVID-19, enrolled during active disease. The chain links TRBV7-8 to TRBJ1-5; D perhaps matches TRBD1 (5 bases). CDR3 sequence reads: CASSRWGGKNQPQHF. The CDR3, as DNA: TGTGCCAGCAGCCGTTGGGGGGGAAAGAATCAGCCCCAGCATTTT.